The 25 T cell receptor beta chains presented below share a single source sample, sequenced in a study of cytomegalovirus exposure and HLA in healthy donors. TCRdb's table, derived via immunoSEQ multiplex PCR, lists solely in-frame clones and lacks some. The sample shows hundreds of thousands of clones, around 88% of them seen only once. The source material was PBMCs. These receptor sequences come from a young woman in good health and CMV-seropositive.

CDR3 DNA sequence: TGTGCCAGCAGCTTAGTTGTGGGACAGGGAGTTGGAAACACCATATATTTT. Translation: CASSLVVGQGVGNTIYF. The rearrangement links TRBV13 to TRBJ1-3; 9 bases line up with TRBD1. The CDR3 runs 17 residues. CDR1 and CDR2 from the germline V gene are PRHDT and FYEKMQ (reference sequence). V shed 1 base and J 3 bases; nucleotides not matched to a gene: 7.

The J gene is TRBJ2-7, the V gene TRBV7-3, with D perhaps matching TRBD1 (6 bases). The germline V gene has CDR1 SGHTA and CDR2 FQGTGA. The germline V and J ends were trimmed by 2 bases and 0 bases, with 8 bases remaining between them. This CDR3 is 14 amino acids long. The CDR3: CASSLDRSSYEQYF. The CDR3 nucleotides are TGTGCCAGCAGCTTAGACAGGTCCTCCTACGAGCAGTACTTC. Looking up the rest from reference TRBV7-3 and TRBJ2-7 gives the full variable domain: GAGVSQTPSNKVTEKGKYVELRCDPISGHTALYWYRQSLGQGPEFLIYFQGTGAADDSGLPNDRFFAVRPEGSVSTLKIQRTERGDSAVYLCASSLDRSSYEQYFGPGTRLTVT.

The chain employs TRBV2 and TRBJ2-7; 7 bases align to TRBD1. The CDR3 consists of 14 residues. The trim removed 6 bases at V and 4 bases at J, leaving 9 bases unmatched. CDR1 is SNHLY, CDR2 FYNNEI, per germline. CDR3 residues: CASRPGQARYEQYF. CDR3 sequence (DNA): TGTGCCAGCAGACCAGGACAGGCAAGGTACGAGCAGTACTTC.

The chain employs TRBV27 and TRBJ2-1; D might be TRBD1 (5 bases). The V and J ends lost 6 bases and 5 bases respectively, with 23 bases between them. Germline assignment: CDR1 MNHEY and CDR2 SMNVEV (reference sequence). This CDR3 contains 17 residues. As DNA, the CDR3 is TGTGCCAGCAGCACCCTCACGCTTCAGGGTTTCAACAATGAGCAGTTCTTC. Translated, it gives CASSTLTLQGFNNEQFF.

This chain links TRBV2 with TRBJ2-7; 7 bases are shared with TRBD1. The ends lost 5 bases at V and 4 bases at J; junction bases unmatched: 14. CDR3 size: 16 residues. Per the germline V gene, CDR1 is SNHLY and CDR2 is FYNNEI. CDR3 DNA: TGTGCCAGCAGTTGGGGAACCGGGACAGAAAATTACGAGCAGTACTTC. Residues: CASSWGTGTENYEQYF.

The chain employs TRBV6-5 and TRBJ1-5, with D unclear. The CDR3 is 11 residues long. V shed 8 bases and J shed 4 bases, with 6 bases lying between them. CDR1 and CDR2 from the germline V gene are MNHEY and SVGAGI. The CDR3 DNA reads TGTGCCAGCGGTCTAAATCAGCCCCAGCATTTT. Translating gives CASGLNQPQHF.

The chain uses TRBV5-1 and TRBJ1-4, with 7 bases lining up with TRBD1. CDR1 SGHRS and CDR2 YFSETQ come from the germline V gene. The ends lost 4 bases at V and 7 bases at J; junction bases unmatched: 10. The CDR3 covers 15 residues. CDR3 in amino acids: CASSRGQAWVEKLFF. CDR3 bases: TGCGCCAGCAGCCGCGGACAGGCTTGGGTTGAAAAACTGTTTTTT.

The gene calls are TRBV4-1 and TRBJ2-1; 8 bases are a match to TRBD1. Looked up from germline, CDR1 is MGHRA and CDR2 is YSYEKL. J gave up 3 bases and V 0 bases, and 4 bases lay outside the gene matches. The CDR3 contains 16 residues. The CDR3 region has the DNA TGCGCCAGCAGCCAAGAGACAGGGGCCTACTACAATGAGCAGTTCTTC. Amino acid sequence: CASSQETGAYYNEQFF.

The chain joins TRBV23-1 to TRBJ1-4; D gene uncertain. TRBV23-1 is recorded as an ORF, its role being uncertain. The V gene lost 2 bases and the J gene lost 4 bases, with 11 bases spanning the gap. This CDR3 spans 15 amino acids. CDR3 in amino acids: CASSQGRWFNEKLFF. The CDR3 region has the DNA TGCGCCAGCAGTCAAGGCCGTTGGTTTAATGAAAAACTGTTTTTT.

The V call is TRBV6-4, the J call TRBJ2-2; 8 bases align to TRBD1. J gave up 7 bases and V 6 bases, and 7 bases lay outside the gene matches. Per the germline V gene, CDR1 is MRHNA and CDR2 is SNTAGT. This CDR3 region has 14 residues. CDR3 nucleotide sequence: TGTGCCAGCAGGGTGACAGGGGATCACGGGGAGCTGTTTTTT. Residues: CASRVTGDHGELFF.

This clone was recorded only once. The identical CDR3 is also encoded by other nucleotide sequences in the sample. The chain joins TRBV5-1 to TRBJ2-2; TRBD1 matches at 7 bases. CDR1 and CDR2 (germline): SGHRS, YFSETQ. The CDR3 is made up of 15 amino acids. V gave up 1 base and J gave up 0 bases; unmatched junction bases: 0. The CDR3 nucleotides are TGCGCCAGCAGCTTGACAGGGGCGAACACCGGGGAGCTGTTTTTT. This translates into CASSLTGANTGELFF. Together with reference TRBV5-1 and TRBJ2-2, the CDR3 gives the full variable domain: KAGVTQTPRYLIKTRGQQVTLSCSPISGHRSVSWYQQTPGQGLQFLFEYFSETQRNKGNFPGRFSGRQFSNSRSEMNVSTLELGDSALYLCASSLTGANTGELFFGEGSRLTVL.

The genes are TRBV5-1 and TRBJ2-2, with TRBD1 as a possible D gene (5 bases). The V end was cut by 6 bases, the J end by 1 base, with 19 bases between. CDR3 length: 17 residues. Germline assignment: CDR1 SGHRS and CDR2 YFSETQ. The CDR3 is CASTHPKTAENTGELFF. CDR3 sequence (DNA): TGCGCCAGCACCCATCCCAAGACAGCTGAGAACACCGGGGAGCTGTTTTTT.

The chain recombines TRBV10-3 with TRBJ2-5; 7 nucleotides line up with TRBD2. CDR3 length: 13 residues. From germline, CDR1 is ENHRY and CDR2 SYGVKD. V lost 4 bases, J lost 2 bases, and 1 base stayed unmatched. Here the CDR3 reads CAISGGGQETQYF. In DNA form, the CDR3 reads TGTGCCATCAGTGGCGGGGGTCAAGAGACCCAGTACTTC.

This clone has more than one count but fewer than ten. The genes are TRBV2 and TRBJ1-1; no reliable D call. The CDR3 contains 8 residues. The V end was cut by 11 bases, the J end by 11 bases, with 9 bases between. Germline loops: CDR1 SNHLY, CDR2 FYNNEI. In DNA form, the CDR3 reads TGTGCCCCCGCGCCGGCTTTCTTT. This translates into CAPAPAFF.

This chain connects TRBV12-5 to TRBJ2-1; 8 nucleotides agree with TRBD2. V shed 4 bases, J shed 8 bases, and the junction held 13 bases outside the gene matches. The CDR3 loop spans 16 amino acids. The germline V gene has CDR1 LGHNT and CDR2 FRNRAP. CDR3: CASGSPSGTSFYEQFF. CDR3 in DNA: TGTGCTAGTGGTTCCCCCTCCGGGACTAGTTTCTATGAGCAGTTCTTC.

The chain joins TRBV6-1 to TRBJ1-4; D not resolved. Between the trimmed V and J ends, which lost 3 bases and 8 bases, there was a span of 13 bases. Germline CDR1 reads MNHNS; CDR2 reads SASEGT. This CDR3 contains 14 residues. The CDR3 nucleotides are TGTGCCAGCAGTGAGTCATACTCGGGGGAAAAACTGTTTTTT. This encodes CASSESYSGEKLFF.

This chain joins TRBV2 and TRBJ1-5, with 7 bases matching TRBD1. V lost 6 bases and J lost 6; bases outside the gene matches: 5. The CDR3 sequence is 13 residues long. Germline V gene data show CDR1 as SNHLY and CDR2 as FYNNEI. This CDR3 reads CASRADRVQPQHF. The CDR3 DNA follows: TGTGCCAGCAGGGCTGACAGGGTTCAGCCCCAGCATTTT.

J is TRBJ2-3 and V is TRBV28, with 8 bases identical to TRBD1. This CDR3 contains 15 residues. The germline V gene has CDR1 MDHEN and CDR2 SYDVKM. V lost 4 bases to trimming and J lost 6 bases; unmatched junction nucleotides: 9. The CDR3 reads CASSSRTGFSDTQYF. In nucleotides, the CDR3 is TGTGCCAGCAGTTCGAGGACAGGGTTCAGTGATACGCAGTATTTT.

The rearrangement uses TRBV10-1 and TRBJ1-1; TRBD1 matches at 7 bases. CDR1 is WNHNN and CDR2 is SYGVQD in the germline V gene (reference sequence). J was trimmed by 1 base and V by 9 bases; bases with no gene match: 23. The CDR3 extends over 19 amino acids. The CDR3 reads CASQALQGYSGEGNTEAFF. Here the CDR3 DNA reads TGCGCCAGTCAGGCGTTACAGGGGTATTCCGGAGAGGGGAACACTGAAGCTTTCTTT.

The V gene is TRBV25-1, the J gene TRBJ2-5; D may be TRBD1 (5 bases). This CDR3 contains 15 residues. Looked up from germline, CDR1 is MGHDK and CDR2 is SYGVNS. V dropped 7 bases and J dropped 5 bases, with 20 bases sitting between them. CDR3 DNA: TGTGCCAGCAAAGAAGCAGGGAAAGCTGGGGAGACCCAGTACTTC. This gives the protein CASKEAGKAGETQYF.

The chain carries TRBV27 and TRBJ1-4; D is unresolved. This CDR3 has 14 amino acids. V was shortened by 2 bases and J by 5 bases, with 9 bases between the two germline ends. From germline, CDR1 is MNHEY and CDR2 SMNVEV (reference sequence). CDR3 loop: CASSLGTENEKLFF. CDR3 DNA: TGTGCCAGCAGTTTAGGAACAGAGAATGAAAAACTGTTTTTT.

The chain joins TRBV4-2 to TRBJ1-4; D remains ambiguous. The CDR3 has 14 residues. Germline loops: CDR1 LGHNA, CDR2 YNFKEQ. The V end lost 4 bases, the J end lost 0 bases, and 6 bases lay between the germline ends. The CDR3 sequence: CASSLRPTNEKLFF. In DNA form, the CDR3 reads TGTGCCAGCAGCCTCAGGCCAACTAATGAAAAACTGTTTTTT.

The chain couples TRBV18 to TRBJ2-7; no definite D call. Trimming cost V 5 bases and J 4 bases, with 6 bases left between them. Germline CDR1 reads KGHSH; CDR2 reads LQKENI. This CDR3 contains 11 residues. The CDR3 here is CASSAGYEQYF. The DNA of the CDR3 is TGTGCCAGCTCAGCAGGATACGAGCAGTACTTC. The entire variable domain, with the rest obtained from reference TRBV18 and TRBJ2-7, is as follows: NAGVMQNPRHLVRRRGQEARLRCSPMKGHSHVYWYRQLPEEGLKFMVYLQKENIIDESGMPKERFSAEFPKEGPSILRIQQVVRGDSAAYFCASSAGYEQYFGPGTRLTVT.

The chain couples TRBV4-1 to TRBJ2-2; D may be TRBD1 (5 bases). This CDR3 is built from 14 residues. Trimming stripped 0 bases from V and 6 bases from J, with 8 bases between. The germline V gene encodes CDR1 MGHRA and CDR2 YSYEKL. The CDR3 sequence is CASSQDGAAGELFF. The CDR3 bases are TGCGCCAGCAGCCAAGATGGGGCAGCCGGGGAGCTGTTTTTT.

This chain connects TRBV27 to TRBJ2-5; D may be TRBD2 (5 bases). The CDR3 consists of 14 residues. Germline V gives CDR1 MNHEY, CDR2 SMNVEV (reference sequence). The V end lost 2 bases, the J end lost 5 bases, and 12 bases lay between the germline ends. The CDR3 sequence: CASSLKGGGETQYF. CDR3 DNA sequence: TGTGCCAGCAGTTTAAAAGGAGGCGGGGAGACCCAGTACTTC.